The T cell receptor (beta chain) under discussion was sequenced for a study of response to subunit inactivated influenza vaccine. This clonotype was counted a few times. TCRdb re-called the RT-PCR reads through MiXCR, storing one row per CDR3 protein. The sample holds around 480,000 distinct CDR3 sequences, approximately 17% seen once. The ends were cut back, 1 base at V and 4 bases at J, with 11 bases in the middle. From germline, CDR1 is ENHRY and CDR2 SYGVKD. The CDR3 is made up of 14 amino acids. Sample: CD4+ T cells sorted from PBMCs, taken approximately 25 months after vaccination. This TCR was recovered from a man in his fifties or sixties who received an inactivated influenza vaccine. The V and J genes are TRBV10-3 and TRBJ2-7; D gene unclear. The CDR3 sequence: CAISEFLVGYEQYF. For the CDR3, the DNA is TGTGCCATCAGTGAGTTTTTAGTTGGGTACGAGCAGTACTTC.